Below, 30 T cell receptor beta chains from the same sample are listed, as sequenced in a study of shared clonotypes between healthy human individuals. Sequencing used immunoSEQ multiplex PCR; TCRdb keeps in-frame clones, though not all of them. The repertoire includes 190,000 or so clones, approximately 60% of them detected once, and 10% sits in the top ten. The sample taken for sequencing was memory CD4+ T cells sorted from blood. Subset denoted: CD45RA-negative fraction. The receptor source for this set is a man in his thirties or forties in good health.

This clone was counted many times. The chain recombines TRBV6-1 with TRBJ2-7, with a tentative D call TRBD1 (5 bases). This CDR3 contains 14 residues. Trimming removed 4 bases at V and 2 bases at J, with 12 bases between. Germline CDR1 reads MNHNS; CDR2 reads SASEGT. In nucleotides, the CDR3 is TGTGCCAGCAGTGGATACCAGGGTACCTACGAGCAGTACTTC. Its protein is CASSGYQGTYEQYF.

This chain uses TRBV7-8 with TRBJ2-3; D is unresolved. The V gene's germline CDR1 is SGHVS and CDR2 FQNEAQ. V lost 5 bases and J lost 0, with 15 bases in between. The CDR3 loop spans 16 amino acids. Here the CDR3 DNA reads TGTGCCAGCAGCCCCCTCCTTTGGAAGAGCACAGATACGCAGTATTTT. It specifies CASSPLLWKSTDTQYF.

The chain carries TRBV5-1 and TRBJ2-7, with D possibly being TRBD1 or TRBD2 (5 bases each). The V gene lost 0 bases and the J gene lost 0 bases, with 13 bases spanning the gap. Germline CDR1 and CDR2: SGHRS and YFSETQ. There are 16 residues in the CDR3. DNA for the CDR3: TGCGCCAGCAGCTTGGCGGGGACGGTGTACTCCTACGAGCAGTACTTC. Translation gives CASSLAGTVYSYEQYF.

The rearrangement links TRBV11-3 to TRBJ2-5, with 8 positions matching TRBD2. The length of the CDR3 is 14 residues. With 1 base clipped from V and 5 bases from J, the junction kept 3 bases outside the gene matches. CDR1 is SGHNT and CDR2 is YENEEA in the germline V gene. The DNA for the CDR3 is TGTGCCAGCAGCTTAGTATGGACTAGCGAGACCCAGTACTTC. Amino acid sequence: CASSLVWTSETQYF.

The chain uses TRBV6-5 and TRBJ2-1; 8 bases match TRBD1. CDR3 length: 13 residues. The V gene end was trimmed by 8 bases and the J gene end by 7 bases; junction bases not matched to a gene: 7. Germline values: CDR1 MNHEY, CDR2 SVGAGI. CDR3 residues: CASRPGGANEQFF. The CDR3 region has the DNA TGTGCCAGCCGCCCAGGGGGCGCGAATGAGCAGTTCTTC.

This clone was detected only once. The chain uses TRBV6-5 and TRBJ2-7, with D unresolved. Germline loops: CDR1 MNHEY, CDR2 SVGAGI. V was pared by 4 bases and J by 1 base, with 14 bases between. This CDR3 is built from 15 residues. Written as DNA, the CDR3 is TGTGCCAGCAGTTCAGGACGGCGGTGGTCCTACGAGCAGTACTTC. Residues: CASSSGRRWSYEQYF.

The genes are TRBV5-1 and TRBJ2-7; 7 bases match TRBD1. The CDR3 has 15 amino acids. Germline V gives CDR1 SGHRS, CDR2 YFSETQ. V gave up 4 bases and J gave up 3 bases; unmatched junction bases: 10. The chain's CDR3 is CASSDVLGQLYEQYF. CDR3 sequence (DNA): TGCGCCAGCAGCGATGTTTTGGGACAGCTCTACGAGCAGTACTTC. The whole variable domain, remainder taken from reference TRBV5-1 and TRBJ2-7, is KAGVTQTPRYLIKTRGQQVTLSCSPISGHRSVSWYQQTPGQGLQFLFEYFSETQRNKGNFPGRFSGRQFSNSRSEMNVSTLELGDSALYLCASSDVLGQLYEQYFGPGTRLTVT.

The chain carries TRBV7-2 and TRBJ2-3; D is perhaps TRBD2 (6 bases). Per germline, CDR1 SGHTA and CDR2 FQGNSA. This CDR3 contains 15 residues. Trimming took 4 bases from V and 5 from J, leaving 16 bases between them. The CDR3 bases are TGTGCCAGCAGCTCCCAGCGGGCTGGGGGAGATACGCAGTATTTT. Its protein is CASSSQRAGGDTQYF.

This clone occurred a few times. This chain joins TRBV5-4 and TRBJ2-2; unclear D gene. CDR3 length: 16 residues. V gave up 0 bases and J gave up 0 bases, with 9 bases separating them. The germline V gene has CDR1 SGHNT and CDR2 YYREEE (reference sequence). The CDR3 spells CASSLVPGPNTGELFF. The CDR3 nucleotides read TGTGCCAGCAGCTTGGTTCCAGGACCGAACACCGGGGAGCTGTTTTTT.

The chain employs TRBV11-2 and TRBJ2-1; 12 bases agree with TRBD2. Germline-derived CDR1 and CDR2 are SGHAT and FQNNGV. This CDR3 is 15 amino acids long. J was trimmed by 7 bases and V by 6 bases; bases with no gene match: 7. The CDR3 DNA is TGTGCCAGCAGTCGCCTAGCGGGAGGGGGGAATGAGCAGTTCTTC. Amino acids: CASSRLAGGGNEQFF.

V gene TRBV11-2 combines with J gene TRBJ2-7; TRBD2 matches 8 bases. CDR1 SGHAT and CDR2 FQNNGV come from the germline V gene. This CDR3 spans 12 amino acids. Trimming cost V 6 bases and J 5 bases; bases outside gene matches: 3. The CDR3 here is CASRSGGDEQYF. The DNA of the CDR3 is TGTGCCAGCAGATCGGGGGGGGACGAGCAGTACTTC.

This clone was seen only a few times. The chain combines TRBV7-3 with TRBJ2-3; 11 bases map to TRBD1. This CDR3 region has 15 residues. Per germline, CDR1 SGHTA and CDR2 FQGTGA. V lost 4 bases to trimming and J lost 2 bases; unmatched junction nucleotides: 2. The CDR3 is CASSSGQGATDTQYF. CDR3 DNA sequence: TGTGCCAGCAGCTCCGGACAGGGGGCCACAGATACGCAGTATTTT. The full variable domain, completed using reference TRBV7-3 and TRBJ2-3, is GAGVSQTPSNKVTEKGKYVELRCDPISGHTALYWYRQSLGQGPEFLIYFQGTGAADDSGLPNDRFFAVRPEGSVSTLKIQRTERGDSAVYLCASSSGQGATDTQYFGPGTRLTVL.

The J gene is TRBJ2-7, the V gene TRBV13; 7 bases align to TRBD2. Per the germline V gene, CDR1 is PRHDT and CDR2 is FYEKMQ (reference sequence). The V gene end was trimmed by 1 base and the J gene end by 9 bases; junction bases not matched to a gene: 12. The CDR3 is 15 amino acids. Written as DNA, the CDR3 is TGTGCCAGCAGCTTAGTAGGGGAGGGTGGATCTAGGCAGTACTTC. As protein: CASSLVGEGGSRQYF.

The V gene is TRBV9, the J gene TRBJ2-1; 7 bases agree with TRBD2. Germline V lookup: CDR1 SGDLS, CDR2 YYNGEE. The length of the CDR3 is 17 residues. V was clipped by 0 bases and J by 4 bases; unmatched bases: 10. The CDR3 spells CASSVGVTGGLYNEQFF. The CDR3 coding sequence is TGTGCCAGCAGCGTAGGTGTCACGGGAGGACTTTACAATGAGCAGTTCTTC.

The J gene is TRBJ2-7, the V gene TRBV5-5; D may be TRBD1 (6 bases). V gave up 2 bases and J gave up 4 bases, with 16 bases separating them. Germline loops: CDR1 SGHKS, CDR2 YYEKEE (reference sequence). The CDR3 is 15 residues long. CDR3 loop: CASSLIQGGRYEQYF. The CDR3 region has the DNA TGTGCCAGCAGCTTAATACAGGGCGGTCGATACGAGCAGTACTTC.

The V and J genes are TRBV9 and TRBJ2-7; TRBD1 matches 10 bases. The CDR3 runs to 14 residues. CDR1 is SGDLS and CDR2 is YYNGEE in the germline V gene. V was pared by 5 bases and J by 4 bases, with 6 bases of the junction left unmatched. The CDR3 DNA reads TGTGCCAGCAGTAAAGACAGGGGGCATTACGAGCAGTACTTC. It translates to CASSKDRGHYEQYF.

The sample holds a few counts of this clone. The chain recombines TRBV4-1 with TRBJ2-3; D remains unclear. The CDR3 consists of 14 residues. Germline V CDR1 and CDR2: MGHRA, YSYEKL. The V end was cut by 5 bases, the J end by 2 bases, with 11 bases between. This CDR3 is CASSYQESTDTQYF. In nucleotides, the CDR3 is TGCGCCAGCAGCTACCAAGAATCCACAGATACGCAGTATTTT.

The chain recombines TRBV29-1 with TRBJ1-1; 7 nucleotides agree with TRBD1. Germline V gives CDR1 SQVTM, CDR2 ANQGSEA. This CDR3 spans 11 amino acids. V lost 5 bases, J lost 7 bases, and 4 bases stayed unmatched. The CDR3 coding sequence is TGCAGCGTTAAGAGGACAGGTGAAGCTTTCTTT. It codes for CSVKRTGEAFF.

The V and J genes are TRBV29-1 and TRBJ2-7; D is possibly TRBD1 or TRBD2 (5 bases each). Germline lookup yields CDR1 SQVTM and CDR2 ANQGSEA. This CDR3 contains 14 residues. Trimming pared 5 bases from V and 4 bases from J, leaving 18 bases between. This CDR3 reads CSVSGPGALYEQYF. CDR3 DNA sequence: TGCAGCGTTTCTGGCCCCGGGGCGTTATACGAGCAGTACTTC.

The rearrangement joins TRBV11-2 to TRBJ2-1; 9 positions match TRBD1. CDR1 is SGHAT and CDR2 is FQNNGV in the germline V gene. V lost 6 bases, J lost 7 bases, and 4 bases stayed unmatched. The CDR3 has 13 residues. In DNA form, the CDR3 reads TGTGCCAGCAGGGGACAGGGCGGGAATGAGCAGTTCTTC. It specifies CASRGQGGNEQFF.

The chain employs TRBV15 and TRBJ2-5; 16 bases are a match to TRBD2. Germline V CDR1 and CDR2: LNHNV, YYDKDF (reference sequence). The CDR3 contains 17 residues. V dropped 3 bases and J dropped 5; count of bases not matched to a gene: 6. CDR3 bases: TGTGCCACCAGCAGGGACGGGACTAGCGGGAGGGGGGAGACCCAGTACTTC. Residues: CATSRDGTSGRGETQYF.

The chain has TRBV18 and TRBJ1-2; 8 bases line up with TRBD1. The CDR3 is 13 residues long. Trimming cost V 6 bases and J 3 bases; bases outside gene matches: 3. From germline, CDR1 is KGHSH and CDR2 LQKENI. The CDR3 protein is CASSTDRDYGYTF. In DNA, the CDR3 is TGTGCCAGCTCGACGGACAGGGACTATGGCTACACCTTC.

The chain joins TRBV9 to TRBJ2-5, with a tentative D call TRBD1 (6 bases). The CDR3 is 15 amino acids. The V gene's germline CDR1 is SGDLS and CDR2 YYNGEE. V gave up 3 bases and J gave up 5 bases, with 17 bases separating them. The CDR3 nucleotides read TGTGCCAGCAGCGCCCGTTGGGGGCGGTACGAGACCCAGTACTTC. Its translation: CASSARWGRYETQYF.

The chain carries TRBV6-1 and TRBJ2-7, with 7 bases fitting TRBD2. The CDR3 runs to 17 residues. V shed 0 bases, J shed 0 bases, and the junction held 8 bases outside the gene matches. Germline V gene sequence: CDR1 MNHNS, CDR2 SASEGT. In DNA form, the CDR3 reads TGTGCCAGCAGTGAAGCTTTACTCGGGGGGAGCTCCTACGAGCAGTACTTC. Protein sequence: CASSEALLGGSSYEQYF.

The chain combines TRBV4-1 with TRBJ1-4, with 9 positions matching TRBD1. Germline loops: CDR1 MGHRA, CDR2 YSYEKL. This CDR3 has 16 amino acids. Unmatched junction bases numbered 5, after V lost 5 bases and J lost 1 base. The CDR3 DNA reads TGCGCCAGCAGCACCCAGGACAGGGGAACTAATGAAAAACTGTTTTTT. Translating it yields CASSTQDRGTNEKLFF.

The rearrangement joins TRBV11-2 to TRBJ2-1; no definite D call. Germline V lookup: CDR1 SGHAT, CDR2 FQNNGV. Trimming cost V 6 bases and J 0 bases, with 9 bases left between them. The CDR3 sequence is 14 residues long. The CDR3 loop is CASSLDPSYNEQFF. The CDR3 DNA reads TGTGCCAGCAGTCTGGATCCCTCCTACAATGAGCAGTTCTTC.

This clone was seen repeatedly, ten times or more. The chain combines TRBV5-8 with TRBJ2-6, with D unclear. Germline V lookup: CDR1 SGHTS, CDR2 YDEGEE. The V gene lost 2 bases and the J gene lost 2 bases, with 2 bases spanning the gap. CDR3 length: 13 residues. The CDR3 region is CASSLAGANVLTF. Here the CDR3 DNA reads TGTGCCAGCAGCTTAGCTGGGGCCAACGTCCTGACTTTC.

The rearrangement links TRBV7-2 to TRBJ2-2, with D possibly being TRBD1 (5 bases). Looked up from germline, CDR1 is SGHTA and CDR2 is FQGNSA. The CDR3 length is 15 residues. Trimming pared 0 bases from V and 0 bases from J, leaving 5 bases between. The CDR3 sequence is CASSLATANTGELFF. The DNA for the CDR3 is TGTGCCAGCAGCTTAGCGACAGCGAACACCGGGGAGCTGTTTTTT.

The chain employs TRBV11-1 and TRBJ2-3; no reliable D call. The germline gives CDR1 SGHAT, CDR2 FQDESV (reference sequence). CDR3 length: 13 residues. Trimming took off 6 bases at V and 2 bases at J, with 9 bases between the two ends. CDR3 coding DNA: TGTGCCAGCAGGGCGACGCACACAGATACGCAGTATTTT. Translation gives CASRATHTDTQYF. The complete variable domain, with remaining parts taken from reference TRBV11-1 and TRBJ2-3, reads EAEVAQSPRYKITEKSQAVAFWCDPISGHATLYWYRQILGQGPELLVQFQDESVVDDSQLPKDRFSAERLKGVDSTLKIQPAELGDSAMYLCASRATHTDTQYFGPGTRLTVL.

This clone was detected a few times. The chain joins TRBV28 to TRBJ2-7; 8 bases are a match to TRBD1. CDR3 size: 15 residues. Germline V gene lookup returns CDR1 MDHEN and CDR2 SYDVKM. Trimming cost V 5 bases and J 3 bases; bases outside gene matches: 9. Here the CDR3 DNA reads TGTGCCAGCAGTCGAGATGGGACAGGAAGCTACGAGCAGTACTTC. It translates to CASSRDGTGSYEQYF. The full variable domain, with the rest looked up from reference TRBV28 and TRBJ2-7, is DVKVTQSSRYLVKRTGEKVFLECVQDMDHENMFWYRQDPGLGLRLIYFSYDVKMKEKGDIPEGYSVSREKKERFSLILESASTNQTSMYLCASSRDGTGSYEQYFGPGTRLTVT.